Shown below are 17 T cell receptor beta chains from a single sample sequenced in a study of T cells in Graves' hyperthyroidism and ophthalmopathy. Amplified TCR beta CDR3 regions came from RNA transcripts. The HTBI primer set was used in a first-round RT-PCR of the TCR CDR3. TCRdb re-analysed the multiplex PCR reads in MiXCR, keeping a single row per CDR3 protein. Seen here are about 250,000 distinct CDR3 sequences, approximately 23% observed once, and the top ten hold about 40%. Sequencing used blood. The origin of the receptors is a woman in her thirties or forties with Graves' ophthalmopathy.

The chain combines TRBV6-1 with TRBJ2-6; D is unclear. Germline V gives CDR1 MNHNS, CDR2 SASEGT. Trimming pared 6 bases from V and 0 bases from J, leaving 9 bases between. This CDR3 contains 15 residues. As DNA, the CDR3 is TGTGCCAGCAGGAGACGAGACTCTGGGGCCAACGTCCTGACTTTC. Amino acid sequence: CASRRRDSGANVLTF.

This clonotype was observed at least ten times. V and J are TRBV20-1 and TRBJ2-7; D is perhaps TRBD2 (6 bases). V shed 5 bases and J shed 2 bases, with 16 bases lying between them. Germline CDR1 and CDR2: DFQATT and SNEGSKA (reference sequence). The CDR3 covers 14 residues. The CDR3 bases are TGCAGTGCTCATAGCGGAGGAGGAACCTACGAGCAGTACTTC. Amino acids: CSAHSGGGTYEQYF.

This clonotype has at least ten counts. V gene TRBV28 combines with J gene TRBJ2-7, with 7 bases aligning to TRBD1. V shed 5 bases, J shed 1 base, and the junction held 8 bases outside the gene matches. In germline, CDR1 is MDHEN, CDR2 SYDVKM. This CDR3 has 15 amino acids. In nucleotides, the CDR3 is TGTGCCAGCAGTCCGACCCGGGACAGTTCCTACGAGCAGTACTTC. Residues: CASSPTRDSSYEQYF.

This chain uses TRBV4-2 with TRBJ2-7, with TRBD1 matching over 8 bases. The CDR3 extends over 14 amino acids. In germline, CDR1 is LGHNA, CDR2 YNFKEQ. The junction had 2 bases not matched to a gene; V was cut back by 2 bases and J by 2 bases. This CDR3 is CASSQSDRAYEQYF. The CDR3, as DNA: TGTGCCAGCAGCCAATCGGACAGGGCCTACGAGCAGTACTTC.

The CDR3 coding sequence is TGTGCCACCAAGAGAAAAAACGGACCCTACGAGCAGTACTTC. Translating it yields CATKRKNGPYEQYF. This sequence joins TRBV15 and TRBJ2-7; D remains unclear. This CDR3 has 14 residues. Looked up from germline, CDR1 is LNHNV and CDR2 is YYDKDF (reference sequence). V was shortened by 7 bases and J by 2 bases, with 15 bases between the two germline ends. The full variable domain, with the rest looked up from reference TRBV15 and TRBJ2-7, is DAMVIQNPRYQVTQFGKPVTLSCSQTLNHNVMYWYQQKSSQAPKLLFHYYDKDFNNEADTPDNFQSRRPNTSFCFLDIRSPGLGDTAMYLCATKRKNGPYEQYFGPGTRLTVT.

This sequence joins TRBV6-1 and TRBJ1-3, with D hard to call. The CDR3 is made up of 14 amino acids. The V gene lost 5 bases and the J gene lost 6 bases, with 14 bases spanning the gap. Germline values: CDR1 MNHNS, CDR2 SASEGT. The DNA for the CDR3 is TGTGCCAGCAGTAGACTATCCTCGTTAAACACCATATATTTT. Translated: CASSRLSSLNTIYF.

This clonotype was recorded many times. The V gene is TRBV20-1, the J gene TRBJ2-5, with 12 nucleotides matching TRBD2. V was pared by 3 bases and J by 5 bases, with 7 bases of the junction left unmatched. The germline V gene has CDR1 DFQATT and CDR2 SNEGSKA (reference sequence). The CDR3 is made up of 15 amino acids. The CDR3 spells CSASWPSGRVETQYF. Here the CDR3 DNA reads TGCAGTGCTAGTTGGCCTAGCGGGAGGGTTGAGACCCAGTACTTC.

In its sample, this clonotype was seen many times. DNA of the CDR3: TGTGCCAGCAGTGGACAGGGGTCCTGGGAGCTGTTTTTT. Amino acids: CASSGQGSWELFF. This sequence joins TRBV6-1 and TRBJ2-2; 8 positions match TRBD1. V dropped 4 bases and J dropped 9; count of bases not matched to a gene: 4. Germline CDR1 reads MNHNS; CDR2 reads SASEGT. The CDR3 runs 13 residues.

In this sample, this clonotype turned up many times. V and J are TRBV29-1 and TRBJ2-7; 7 bases match TRBD2. Germline lookup yields CDR1 SQVTM and CDR2 ANQGSEA. This CDR3 region has 14 residues. With V trimmed by 3 bases and J by 1 base, 6 bases remained unmatched. The CDR3 DNA sequence: TGCAGCGTTGACAGCGGGGTGGGGTCCTACGAGCAGTACTTC. It yields the protein CSVDSGVGSYEQYF.

This clonotype was seen ten or more times. The chain links TRBV24-1 to TRBJ2-7; D is perhaps TRBD2 (5 bases). Per the germline V gene, CDR1 is KGHDR and CDR2 is SFDVKD. The CDR3 is made up of 12 amino acids. Trimming pared 5 bases from V and 5 bases from J, leaving 9 bases between. Here the CDR3 reads CATSGESDEQYF. The CDR3 coding sequence is TGTGCCACCAGTGGGGAGAGCGACGAGCAGTACTTC.

This clonotype was counted many times. The gene calls are TRBV29-1 and TRBJ1-1, with unresolved D. The CDR3 covers 15 residues. CDR1 is SQVTM and CDR2 is ANQGSEA in the germline V gene. The V end was cut by 6 bases, the J end by 7 bases, with 24 bases between. CDR3 nucleotide sequence: TGCAGCGTCGTCTGGAGAGGACCCCTCTGGGTTGAAGCTTTCTTT. This sequence encodes CSVVWRGPLWVEAFF.

The V gene is TRBV10-1, the J gene TRBJ2-7; TRBD2 is a possible D gene (5 bases). The CDR3 covers 14 residues. The V end was cut by 0 bases, the J end by 6 bases, with 12 bases between. Per the germline V gene, CDR1 is WNHNN and CDR2 is SYGVQD (reference sequence). CDR3 nucleotides: TGCGCCAGCAGTGAGTCGGGAGCCGTTGGCGAGCAGTACTTC. Translating gives CASSESGAVGEQYF.

This clonotype was recorded many times. V and J are TRBV12-5 and TRBJ2-2; D ambiguous. CDR1 and CDR2 (germline): LGHNT, FRNRAP. The CDR3 extends over 13 amino acids. V dropped 1 base and J dropped 9 bases, with 9 bases sitting between them. The CDR3 region is CASGLEIGRELFF. Written as DNA, the CDR3 is TGTGCTAGTGGTTTGGAGATAGGTCGGGAGCTGTTTTTT.

This rearrangement joins TRBV6-1 to TRBJ2-5; TRBD1 matches 9 bases. Germline V gene lookup returns CDR1 MNHNS and CDR2 SASEGT. The CDR3 extends over 16 amino acids. Unmatched junction bases numbered 13, after V lost 6 bases and J lost 5 bases. CDR3 region: CASRTTLQGASETQYF. As DNA, the CDR3 is TGTGCCAGCAGGACGACGCTACAGGGGGCGTCGGAGACCCAGTACTTC.

CDR3: CASIQGQDYGYTF. DNA of the CDR3: TGTGCCAGCATCCAAGGACAGGACTATGGCTACACCTTC. The chain employs TRBV6-1 and TRBJ1-2; 7 bases are a match to TRBD1. CDR1 is MNHNS and CDR2 is SASEGT in the germline V gene. The junction had 5 bases not matched to a gene; V was cut back by 7 bases and J by 3 bases. This CDR3 has 13 amino acids.

The CDR3 region is CSVVEQGSSYEQFF. For the CDR3, the DNA is TGCAGCGTTGTGGAGCAAGGGAGCTCCTACGAGCAGTTCTTC. V is TRBV29-1 and J is TRBJ2-7; a possible D gene is TRBD2 (5 bases). The DNA end is a closer match to TRBJ2-1, so the J assignment may be wrong. The CDR3 spans 14 residues. Germline values: CDR1 SQVTM, CDR2 ANQGSEA.

Ten or more counts support this clonotype. The J gene is TRBJ2-5, the V gene TRBV28; 7 nucleotides match TRBD1. This CDR3 contains 16 residues. CDR1 is MDHEN, CDR2 SYDVKM, per germline. V lost 6 bases to trimming and J lost 5 bases; unmatched junction nucleotides: 15. CDR3 loop: CASSRLPGQPGETQYF. Written as DNA, the CDR3 is TGTGCCAGCAGCAGACTCCCGGGACAGCCGGGGGAGACCCAGTACTTC.